This T cell receptor (beta chain) was observed in a study of blood T cell repertoires in COVID-19. Overall study context: Samples taken during acute and convalescent COVID-19 were collected in the United States, Italy and Spain.

Germline CDR1 is LGHNA and CDR2 is YNFKEQ. There are 15 residues in the CDR3. Trimming cost V 0 bases and J 0 bases, with 7 bases left between them. Some clones are missing from TCRdb's copy, which holds only in-frame ones; the method was immunoSEQ multiplex PCR. The table shows about 73,000 clones, with roughly 84% occurring only once. The sample consisted of peripheral blood. This receptor was taken from a man aged 80 or over with active or convalescent COVID-19. V usage is TRBV4-2 and J usage is TRBJ2-3, with D perhaps TRBD2 (5 bases). This CDR3 reads CASSQEAASTDTQYF. CDR3 nucleotides: TGTGCCAGCAGCCAAGAAGCGGCTAGCACAGATACGCAGTATTTT.